This TCR beta chain stems from a study of T cell responses to AZD1222 COVID-19 vaccine. Study-level findings and limits: Nearly half of spike-specific TCRs reportedly target unmutated variant regions. Spike regions recognized by vaccine-associated CD4 TCRs spanned the protein, led by 160-218 and 743-854.

Details on this clone: Its antigen is not known.

Germline CDR1 reads MNHNS; CDR2 reads SASEGT. The CDR3 extends over 18 amino acids. V gave up 1 base and J gave up 4 bases, with 22 bases separating them. The method was immunoSEQ multiplex PCR; TCRdb's version includes in-frame clones alone and lacks a portion of them. Here the sample spans over 120,000 clones, 93% being singletons. V gene TRBV6-1 combines with J gene TRBJ1-2; D might be TRBD1 (6 bases). The sample was peripheral blood, taken on day 0 of AZD1222 vaccination. The receptor was derived from an adult in good health. The CDR3 here is CASSEGGYLPGQAYGYTF. CDR3 bases: TGTGCCAGCAGTGAAGGGGGTTACTTACCGGGACAAGCCTATGGCTACACCTTC.